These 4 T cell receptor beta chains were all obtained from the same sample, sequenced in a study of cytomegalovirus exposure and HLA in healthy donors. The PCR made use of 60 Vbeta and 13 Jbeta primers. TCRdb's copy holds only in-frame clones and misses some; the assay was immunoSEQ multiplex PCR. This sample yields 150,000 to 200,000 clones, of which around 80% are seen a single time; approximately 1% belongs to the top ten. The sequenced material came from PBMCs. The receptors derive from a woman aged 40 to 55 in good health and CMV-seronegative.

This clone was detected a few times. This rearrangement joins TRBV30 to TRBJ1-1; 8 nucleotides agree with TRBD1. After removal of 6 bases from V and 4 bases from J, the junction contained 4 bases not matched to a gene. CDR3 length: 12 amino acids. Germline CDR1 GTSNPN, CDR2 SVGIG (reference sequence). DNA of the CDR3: TGTGCCTGCCGGACAGGGTTCACTGAAGCTTTCTTT. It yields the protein CACRTGFTEAFF.

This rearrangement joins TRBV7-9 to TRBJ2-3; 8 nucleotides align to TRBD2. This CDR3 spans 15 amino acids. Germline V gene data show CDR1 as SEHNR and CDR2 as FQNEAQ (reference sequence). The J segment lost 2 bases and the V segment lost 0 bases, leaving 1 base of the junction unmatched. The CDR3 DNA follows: TGTGCCAGCAGCTTAGCAGCGGGAGACACAGATACGCAGTATTTT. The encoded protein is CASSLAAGDTDTQYF.

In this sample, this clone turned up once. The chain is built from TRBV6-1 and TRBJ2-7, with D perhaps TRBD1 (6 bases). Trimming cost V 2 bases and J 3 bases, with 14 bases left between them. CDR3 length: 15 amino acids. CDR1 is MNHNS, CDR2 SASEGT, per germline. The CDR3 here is CASSETYGQHYEQYF. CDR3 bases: TGTGCCAGCAGTGAAACCTACGGACAGCACTACGAGCAGTACTTC.

CDR3 in amino acids: CASRETGVVSGYTF. As DNA, the CDR3 is TGTGCCAGCAGGGAGACAGGGGTCGTGTCCGGCTACACCTTC. The V gene is TRBV6-5, the J gene TRBJ1-2, with 8 bases lining up with TRBD1. Per germline, CDR1 MNHEY and CDR2 SVGAGI. The CDR3 has 14 amino acids. V trimming: 6 bases; J trimming: 8 bases; junction bases outside the gene matches: 11.